Listed here are 30 T cell receptor beta chains from one sample, sequenced in a study of blood T cell repertoires in COVID-19. Clones were read by immunoSEQ multiplex PCR, and TCRdb kept only the in-frame ones, dropping some. The sample has tens of thousands of clones, 70% to 90% seen once; the top ten hold 1.3%. Material for sequencing was peripheral blood. All receptors derive from a man aged 55 to 70 with acute or convalescent COVID-19.

The chain couples TRBV2 to TRBJ2-7; the D is unclear. The germline gives CDR1 SNHLY, CDR2 FYNNEI. This CDR3 comprises 14 residues. V gave up 2 bases and J gave up 4 bases, with 12 bases separating them. The CDR3 region is CASSEPALAYEQYF. DNA of the CDR3: TGTGCCAGCAGTGAACCCGCTTTAGCTTACGAGCAGTACTTC. The full variable domain, completed using reference TRBV2 and TRBJ2-7, is EPEVTQTPSHQVTQMGQEVILRCVPISNHLYFYWYRQILGQKVEFLVSFYNNEISEKSEIFDDQFSVERPDGSNFTLKIRSTKLEDSAMYFCASSEPALAYEQYFGPGTRLTVT.

The gene calls are TRBV21-1 and TRBJ2-3; the DNA was not used to check the table's D call, TRBD2. TRBV21-1 is listed as a pseudogene. The CDR3 has 16 amino acids. CDR3 region: CASTPVGGNYTDTQYF. CDR3 nucleotides: TGTGCCAGCACCCCCGTGGGCGGGAATTACACAGATACGCAGTATTTT.

This clone occurred once. This chain uses TRBV5-4 with TRBJ2-5; perhaps TRBD2 as D (6 bases). Germline V CDR1 and CDR2: SGHNT, YYREEE (reference sequence). V was pared by 0 bases and J by 4 bases, with 10 bases between. This CDR3 is 14 amino acids long. The CDR3 spells CASSLASEGETQYF. CDR3 DNA sequence: TGTGCCAGCAGCTTGGCCTCGGAGGGAGAGACCCAGTACTTC.

This clone was counted once. The V gene is TRBV11-3, the J gene TRBJ2-5, with D possibly TRBD1 on 5 matching bases. Between the trimmed V and J ends, which lost 6 bases and 1 base, there was a span of 9 bases. The germline V gene encodes CDR1 SGHNT and CDR2 YENEEA. The CDR3 length is 13 residues. The CDR3 DNA reads as TGTGCCAGCAGTCAAGGGGTCCAAGAGACCCAGTACTTC. This translates into CASSQGVQETQYF.

This rearrangement joins TRBV3-1 (or the pseudogene TRBV3-2) to TRBJ1-1, with no clear D. The CDR3 has 14 residues. Germline V gives CDR1 LGHDT, CDR2 YNNKEL (reference sequence). V lost 4 bases and J lost 1, with 10 bases in between. CDR3 sequence: CASSPGGRNTEAFF. In DNA, the CDR3 is TGTGCCAGCAGCCCCGGCGGCAGGAACACTGAAGCTTTCTTT.

The table lists this clone with a few counts. The V gene is TRBV9, the J gene TRBJ2-5; 13 bases agree with TRBD2. From germline, CDR1 is SGDLS and CDR2 YYNGEE. V lost 3 bases to trimming and J lost 2 bases; unmatched junction nucleotides: 4. The CDR3 extends over 16 amino acids. Here the CDR3 DNA reads TGTGCCAGCAGCGCCGGGGGACTAGCGGGGCAAGAGACCCAGTACTTC. The encoded protein is CASSAGGLAGQETQYF. Full variable domain (rest looked up from reference TRBV9 and TRBJ2-5): DSGVTQTPKHLITATGQRVTLRCSPRSGDLSVYWYQQSLDQGLQFLIQYYNGEERAKGNILERFSAQQFPDLHSELNLSSLELGDSALYFCASSAGGLAGQETQYFGPGTRLLVL.

This chain joins TRBV4-1 and TRBJ1-1; D is unresolved. The CDR3 covers 14 residues. Per germline, CDR1 MGHRA and CDR2 YSYEKL. Trimming cost V 0 bases and J 1 base, with 6 bases left between them. The CDR3 DNA reads as TGCGCCAGCAGCCAAGATGAGGGGAACACTGAAGCTTTCTTT. This codes for CASSQDEGNTEAFF.

The chain links TRBV5-6 to TRBJ1-3, with 12 bases lining up with TRBD1. The V gene's germline CDR1 is SGHDT and CDR2 YYEEEE. This CDR3 comprises 16 residues. V trimming: 3 bases; J trimming: 4 bases; junction bases outside the gene matches: 5. Written as DNA, the CDR3 is TGTGCCAGCAGCTCGGGACAGGGGGCATGGGGAAACACCATATATTTT. Translating gives CASSSGQGAWGNTIYF. Supplemented by reference TRBV5-6 and TRBJ1-3, the full variable domain reads DAGVTQSPTHLIKTRGQQVTLRCSPKSGHDTVSWYQQALGQGPQFIFQYYEEEERQRGNFPDRFSGHQFPNYSSELNVNALLLGDSALYLCASSSGQGAWGNTIYFGEGSWLTVV.

J is TRBJ2-5 and V is TRBV4-2, with TRBD1 matching 8 bases. Per germline, CDR1 LGHNA and CDR2 YNFKEQ. This CDR3 comprises 16 residues. V shed 0 bases and J 6 bases; nucleotides not matched to a gene: 9. The CDR3 DNA reads TGTGCCAGCAGCCAAGAATCAGGGGGCGCCGTACAGACCCAGTACTTC. Translation: CASSQESGGAVQTQYF.

The chain links TRBV4-2 to TRBJ2-7, with 8 bases aligning to TRBD2. Germline CDR1 is LGHNA and CDR2 is YNFKEQ. J was trimmed by 5 bases and V by 3 bases; bases with no gene match: 9. There are 15 residues in the CDR3. CDR3 sequence (DNA): TGTGCCAGCAGCCACATAGGCGGGAGGAGCCACGAGCAGTACTTC. Translation: CASSHIGGRSHEQYF.

The CDR3 here is CASQRGQETQYF. Here the CDR3 DNA reads TGCGCCAGCCAGCGAGGTCAAGAGACCCAGTACTTC. The V and J genes are TRBV10-2 and TRBJ2-5; D unresolved. This CDR3 spans 12 amino acids. The germline gives CDR1 WSHSY, CDR2 SAAADI. V shed 8 bases and J shed 2 bases, with 9 bases lying between them.

For the CDR3, the DNA is TGTGCCAGCAGCTTGGCCGGAGGGGGCCATGAGCAGTTCTTC. It specifies CASSLAGGGHEQFF. The V and J genes are TRBV5-6 and TRBJ2-1; D perhaps matches TRBD1 (7 bases). The CDR3 is made up of 14 amino acids. Germline V gives CDR1 SGHDT, CDR2 YYEEEE. The V end lost 0 bases, the J end lost 8 bases, and 12 bases lay between the germline ends.

In nucleotides, the CDR3 is TGTGCCAGCAGTGAGACTAGCGTGGGTGAGCAGTTCTTC. Amino acid sequence: CASSETSVGEQFF. The chain combines TRBV2 with TRBJ2-1; TRBD2 matches at 8 bases. Germline values: CDR1 SNHLY, CDR2 FYNNEI. J gave up 9 bases and V 3 bases, and 4 bases lay outside the gene matches. The CDR3 length is 13 residues.

This clone turned up a few times. The rearrangement joins TRBV10-1 to TRBJ2-2, with 7 bases aligning to TRBD2. V shed 10 bases, J shed 2 bases, and the junction held 4 bases outside the gene matches. This CDR3 contains 13 residues. CDR1 and CDR2 from the germline V gene are WNHNN and SYGVQD (reference sequence). This chain's CDR3 is CATRTSNTGELFF. CDR3 coding DNA: TGCGCCACCAGGACTAGTAACACCGGGGAGCTGTTTTTT.

This clone has just a few counts. The chain is built from TRBV14 and TRBJ1-6; D call uncertain. The CDR3 extends over 15 amino acids. V was shortened by 0 bases and J by 3 bases, with 6 bases between the two germline ends. CDR1 is SGHDN and CDR2 is FVKESK in the germline V gene. The CDR3 coding sequence is TGTGCCAGCAGCCAAGACCACAGCTATAATTCACCCCTCCACTTT. It specifies CASSQDHSYNSPLHF.

In its sample, this clone was seen once. The chain uses TRBV7-8 and TRBJ1-4, with 7 positions matching TRBD1. The trim removed 3 bases at V and 5 bases at J, leaving 12 bases unmatched. In germline, CDR1 is SGHVS, CDR2 FQNEAQ. CDR3 length: 17 residues. CDR3 nucleotide sequence: TGTGCCAGCAGCTTGGGGACAGCCCTTCGGGAGAATGAAAAACTGTTTTTT. Its protein is CASSLGTALRENEKLFF. The full variable domain, rest sourced from reference TRBV7-8 and TRBJ1-4, is GAGVSQSPRYKVAKRGQDVALRCDPISGHVSLFWYQQALGQGPEFLTYFQNEAQLDKSGLPSDRFFAERPEGSVSTLKIQRTQQEDSAVYLCASSLGTALRENEKLFFGSGTQLSVL.

This clone has just one count. The chain joins TRBV10-2 to TRBJ1-3; TRBD1 aligns across 9 bases. CDR1 is WSHSY, CDR2 SAAADI, per germline. This CDR3 has 19 residues. V shed 6 bases, J shed 2 bases, and the junction held 17 bases outside the gene matches. The CDR3: CASSKHSGTGQLAGNTIYF. DNA of the CDR3: TGCGCCAGCAGCAAACATTCCGGGACAGGGCAGTTGGCTGGAAACACCATATATTTT.

The V and J genes are TRBV5-1 and TRBJ1-6, with D perhaps matching TRBD1 (5 bases). The germline V gene encodes CDR1 SGHRS and CDR2 YFSETQ. V dropped 0 bases and J dropped 9 bases, with 16 bases sitting between them. The CDR3 runs to 16 residues. The CDR3 region is CASSLDSGGDGSPLHF. The CDR3 DNA reads as TGCGCCAGCAGCTTGGATAGTGGAGGGGATGGTTCACCCCTCCACTTT.

The V and J genes are TRBV5-1 and TRBJ2-7; no clear D gene. The V and J ends lost 3 bases and 0 bases respectively, with 25 bases between them. Germline V CDR1 and CDR2: SGHRS, YFSETQ. This CDR3 has 19 residues. The CDR3 DNA reads as TGCGCCAGCAGCTCGGGTATCTTGGTCGGCAGATCCAACTCCTACGAGCAGTACTTC. Its translation is CASSSGILVGRSNSYEQYF.

The chain joins TRBV10-3 to TRBJ1-2, with 8 bases aligning to TRBD1. Germline V gene lookup returns CDR1 ENHRY and CDR2 SYGVKD. CDR3 size: 17 residues. V dropped 0 bases and J dropped 4; count of bases not matched to a gene: 10. CDR3 nucleotides: TGTGCCATCAGTGAGTCGATTGGACAGGGTGGTTTCTATGGCTACACCTTC. Translation gives CAISESIGQGGFYGYTF.

The chain is built from TRBV19 and TRBJ1-5; D is unresolved. Germline V CDR1 and CDR2: LNHDA, SQIVND (reference sequence). CDR3 size: 13 residues. The V end was cut by 2 bases, the J end by 5 bases, with 7 bases between. CDR3 amino acids: CASSIMPDQPQHF. The CDR3 DNA is TGTGCCAGTAGTATAATGCCAGATCAGCCCCAGCATTTT.

This chain connects TRBV28 to TRBJ1-1; TRBD1 matches 8 bases. The germline V gene has CDR1 MDHEN and CDR2 SYDVKM. This CDR3 has 14 residues. The J segment lost 5 bases and the V segment lost 7 bases, leaving 9 bases of the junction unmatched. The CDR3 DNA reads as TGTGCCAGCATCAACGAGGGACAGGTTACTGAAGCTTTCTTT. It encodes CASINEGQVTEAFF. The full variable domain, rest sourced from reference TRBV28 and TRBJ1-1, is DVKVTQSSRYLVKRTGEKVFLECVQDMDHENMFWYRQDPGLGLRLIYFSYDVKMKEKGDIPEGYSVSREKKERFSLILESASTNQTSMYLCASINEGQVTEAFFGQGTRLTVV.

The rearrangement uses TRBV18 and TRBJ2-5; weak D call: TRBD2 (6 bases). The germline V and J ends were trimmed by 5 bases and 1 base, with 8 bases remaining between them. The V gene's germline CDR1 is KGHSH and CDR2 LQKENI. There are 13 residues in the CDR3. The CDR3: CASSYGSQETQYF. As DNA, the CDR3 is TGTGCCAGCTCATACGGGAGCCAAGAGACCCAGTACTTC.

This clone has just one count. This chain connects TRBV5-1 to TRBJ2-3; 8 bases align to TRBD1. The CDR3 length is 13 residues. CDR1 and CDR2 (germline): SGHRS, YFSETQ. After removal of 5 bases from V and 2 bases from J, the junction contained 1 base not matched to a gene. The CDR3 reads CASRQGVTDTQYF. The CDR3 nucleotides are TGCGCCAGCAGACAGGGGGTCACAGATACGCAGTATTTT.

V usage is TRBV10-3 and J usage is TRBJ2-7; 8 nucleotides match TRBD1. Per the germline V gene, CDR1 is ENHRY and CDR2 is SYGVKD. J lost 1 base, V lost 5 bases, and 7 bases had no gene match. This CDR3 has 15 amino acids. CDR3 coding DNA: TGTGCCATCAGTCAGGGGGCGCGGTCTTCCTACGAGCAGTACTTC. Its protein is CAISQGARSSYEQYF.

A word on this clone: The junction departs from the called germline gene at one end, perhaps through a read error. The chain is built from TRBV7-7 and TRBJ2-5, with D possibly matching TRBD2 (5 bases). This CDR3 comprises 13 residues. Germline CDR1 reads SSHAT; CDR2 reads FNYEAQ (reference sequence). This CDR3 is CASSSPGKETQYF. DNA for the CDR3: TGTGCTAGCAGCTCCCCCGGGAAAGAGACCCAGTACTTC.

Details on this clone: The junction differs from germline at one of its ends, possibly a read error. This rearrangement joins TRBV28 to TRBJ2-7; TRBD1 agrees at 9 bases. This CDR3 contains 16 residues. From germline, CDR1 is MDHEN and CDR2 SYDVKM. CDR3 loop: CASSLLAGQGSHEQYF. The CDR3 DNA follows: TGTGCCAGCAGTTTATTGGCGGGACAGGGCTCCCACGAGCAGTACTTC.

This clone occurred once. This chain connects TRBV6-2 or TRBV6-3 to TRBJ1-5; 7 nucleotides line up with TRBD1. V was pared by 4 bases and J by 0 bases, with 9 bases of the junction left unmatched. CDR1 and CDR2 (germline): MNHEY, SVGEGT. CDR3 length equals 17 residues. The CDR3 DNA follows: TGTGCCAGCAGTTCTTGGACAGGCTTTTATAGCAATCAGCCCCAGCATTTT. Its translation is CASSSWTGFYSNQPQHF.

Here the CDR3 reads CASSRRQGVSGYTF. The CDR3, as DNA: TGTGCCAGCAGCCGAAGACAGGGGGTGAGCGGCTACACCTTC. V is TRBV3-1 (or the pseudogene TRBV3-2) and J is TRBJ1-2; 9 bases match TRBD1. CDR3 length equals 14 residues. The ends lost 4 bases at V and 8 bases at J; junction bases unmatched: 8. Germline V gene lookup returns CDR1 LGHDT and CDR2 YNNKEL (reference sequence).

The rearrangement joins TRBV7-9 to TRBJ2-3, with a possible D match to TRBD2 (6 bases). The germline V gene has CDR1 SEHNR and CDR2 FQNEAQ (reference sequence). The CDR3 is 14 residues long. V lost 10 bases and J 0 bases, leaving 14 bases between the germline ends. CDR3 coding DNA: TGTGCCACTTCGGGCGGGGTCAGCACAGATACGCAGTATTTT. It translates to CATSGGVSTDTQYF.